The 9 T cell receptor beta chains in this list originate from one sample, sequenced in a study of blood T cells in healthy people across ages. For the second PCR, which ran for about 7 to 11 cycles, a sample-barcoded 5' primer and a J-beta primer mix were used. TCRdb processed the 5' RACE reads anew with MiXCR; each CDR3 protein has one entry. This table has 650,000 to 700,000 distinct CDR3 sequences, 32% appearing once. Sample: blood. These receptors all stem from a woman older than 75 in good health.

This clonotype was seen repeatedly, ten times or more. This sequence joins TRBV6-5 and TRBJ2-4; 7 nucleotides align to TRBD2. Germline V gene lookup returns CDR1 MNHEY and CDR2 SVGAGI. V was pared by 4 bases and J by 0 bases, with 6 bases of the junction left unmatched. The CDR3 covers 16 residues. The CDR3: CASSSRGGGAKNIQYF. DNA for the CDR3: TGTGCCAGCAGTTCACGGGGCGGGGGAGCCAAAAACATTCAGTACTTC.

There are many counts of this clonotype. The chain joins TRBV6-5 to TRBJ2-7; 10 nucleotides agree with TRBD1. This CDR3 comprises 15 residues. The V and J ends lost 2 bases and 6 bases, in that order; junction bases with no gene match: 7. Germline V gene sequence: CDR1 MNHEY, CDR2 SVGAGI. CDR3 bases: TGTGCCAGCAGTTACGGAGGACAGGGGGTGGGCGAGCAGTACTTC. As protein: CASSYGGQGVGEQYF.

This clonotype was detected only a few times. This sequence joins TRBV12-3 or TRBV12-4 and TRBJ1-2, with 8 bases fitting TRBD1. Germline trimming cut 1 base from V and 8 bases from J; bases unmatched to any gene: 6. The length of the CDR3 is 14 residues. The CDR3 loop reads CASSLGQGAGGYTF. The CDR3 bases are TGTGCCAGCAGTTTAGGCCAGGGGGCAGGAGGCTACACCTTC.

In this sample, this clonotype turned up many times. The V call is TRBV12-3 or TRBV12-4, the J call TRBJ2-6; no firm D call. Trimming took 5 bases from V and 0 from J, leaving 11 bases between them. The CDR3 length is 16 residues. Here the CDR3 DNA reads TGTGCCAGCAGTCTCGGGCCAGGCTCTGGGGCCAACGTCCTGACTTTC. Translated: CASSLGPGSGANVLTF.

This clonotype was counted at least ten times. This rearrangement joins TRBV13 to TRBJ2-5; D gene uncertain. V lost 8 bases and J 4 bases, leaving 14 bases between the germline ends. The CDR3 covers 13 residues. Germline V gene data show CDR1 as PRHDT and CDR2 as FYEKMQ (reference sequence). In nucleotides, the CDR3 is TGTGCCAGCTCACCACGACTCGGAGAGACCCAGTACTTC. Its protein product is CASSPRLGETQYF. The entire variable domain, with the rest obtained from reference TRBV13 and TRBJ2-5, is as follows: AAGVIQSPRHLIKEKRETATLKCYPIPRHDTVYWYQQGPGQDPQFLISFYEKMQSDKGSIPDRFSAQQFSDYHSELNMSSLELGDSALYFCASSPRLGETQYFGPGTRLLVL.

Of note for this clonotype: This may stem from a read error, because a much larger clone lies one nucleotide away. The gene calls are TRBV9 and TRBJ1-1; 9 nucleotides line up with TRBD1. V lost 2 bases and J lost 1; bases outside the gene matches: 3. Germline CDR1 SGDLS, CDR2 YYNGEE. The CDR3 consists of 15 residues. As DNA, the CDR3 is TGTGCCAGCAGCGTTACAGGGGGCGGGAACACTGAAGCTTTCTTT. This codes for CASSVTGGGNTEAFF.

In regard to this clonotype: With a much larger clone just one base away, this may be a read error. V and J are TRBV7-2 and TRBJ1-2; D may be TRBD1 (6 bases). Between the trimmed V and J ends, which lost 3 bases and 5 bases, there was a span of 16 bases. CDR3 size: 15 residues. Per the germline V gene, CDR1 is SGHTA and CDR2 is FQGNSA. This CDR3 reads CASSLKLWTEYGYTF. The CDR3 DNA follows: TGTGCCAGCAGCTTGAAGCTATGGACAGAGTATGGCTACACCTTC. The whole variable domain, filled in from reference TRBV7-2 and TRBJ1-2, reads GAGVSQSPSNKVTEKGKDVELRCDPISGHTALYWYRQSLGQGLEFLIYFQGNSAPDKSGLPSDRFSAERTGGSVSTLTIQRTQQEDSAVYLCASSLKLWTEYGYTFGSGTRLTVV.

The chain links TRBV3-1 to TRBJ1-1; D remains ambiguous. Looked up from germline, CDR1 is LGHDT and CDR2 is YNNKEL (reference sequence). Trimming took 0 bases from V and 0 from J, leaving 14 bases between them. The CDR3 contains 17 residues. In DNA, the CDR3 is TGTGCCAGCAGCCAAGATTTAACACCAGGAATGAACACTGAAGCTTTCTTT. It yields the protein CASSQDLTPGMNTEAFF.

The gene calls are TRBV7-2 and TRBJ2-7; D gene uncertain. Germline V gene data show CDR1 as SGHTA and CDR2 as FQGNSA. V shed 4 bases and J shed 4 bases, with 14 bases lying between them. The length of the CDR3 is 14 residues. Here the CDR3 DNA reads TGTGCCAGCAGCTCCAACATCCGTTGGTACGAGCAGTACTTC. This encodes CASSSNIRWYEQYF.